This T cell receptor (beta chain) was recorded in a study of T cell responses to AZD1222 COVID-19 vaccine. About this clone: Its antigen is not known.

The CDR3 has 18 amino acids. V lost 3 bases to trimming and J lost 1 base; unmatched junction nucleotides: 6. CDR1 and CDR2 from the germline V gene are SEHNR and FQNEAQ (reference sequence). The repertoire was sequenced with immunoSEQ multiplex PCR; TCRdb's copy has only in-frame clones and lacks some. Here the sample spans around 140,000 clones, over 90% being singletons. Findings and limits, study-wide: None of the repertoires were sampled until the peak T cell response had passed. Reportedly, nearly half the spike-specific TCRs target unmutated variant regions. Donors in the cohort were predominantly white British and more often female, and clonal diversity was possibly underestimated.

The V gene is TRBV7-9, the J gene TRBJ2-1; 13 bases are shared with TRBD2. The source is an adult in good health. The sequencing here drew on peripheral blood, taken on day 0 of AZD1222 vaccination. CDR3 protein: CASSLILAGGGSYNEQFF. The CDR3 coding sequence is TGTGCCAGCAGCTTGATACTAGCGGGAGGGGGATCCTACAATGAGCAGTTCTTC. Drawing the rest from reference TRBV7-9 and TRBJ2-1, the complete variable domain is DTGVSQNPRHKITKRGQNVTFRCDPISEHNRLYWYRQTLGQGPEFLTYFQNEAQLEKSRLLSDRFSAERPKGSFSTLEIQRTEQGDSAMYLCASSLILAGGGSYNEQFFGPGTRLTVL.